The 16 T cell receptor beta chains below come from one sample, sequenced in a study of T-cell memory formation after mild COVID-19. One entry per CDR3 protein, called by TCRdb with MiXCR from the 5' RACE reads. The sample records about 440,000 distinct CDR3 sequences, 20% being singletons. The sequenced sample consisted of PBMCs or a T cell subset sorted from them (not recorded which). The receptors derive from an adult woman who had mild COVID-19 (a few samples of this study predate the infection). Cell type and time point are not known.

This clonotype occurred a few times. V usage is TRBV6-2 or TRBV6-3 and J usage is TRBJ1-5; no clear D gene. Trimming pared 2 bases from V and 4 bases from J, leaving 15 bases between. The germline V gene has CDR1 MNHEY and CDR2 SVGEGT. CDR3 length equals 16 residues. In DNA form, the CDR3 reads TGTGCCAGCAGTTACACGAGCCGGGAGAGAAATCAGCCCCAGCATTTT. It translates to CASSYTSRERNQPQHF.

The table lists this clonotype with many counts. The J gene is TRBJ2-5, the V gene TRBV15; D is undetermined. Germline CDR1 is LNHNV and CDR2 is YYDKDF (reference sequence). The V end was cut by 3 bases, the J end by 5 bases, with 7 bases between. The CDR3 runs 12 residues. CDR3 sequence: CATSRGKETQYF. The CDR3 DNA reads TGTGCCACCAGCAGGGGGAAGGAGACCCAGTACTTC.

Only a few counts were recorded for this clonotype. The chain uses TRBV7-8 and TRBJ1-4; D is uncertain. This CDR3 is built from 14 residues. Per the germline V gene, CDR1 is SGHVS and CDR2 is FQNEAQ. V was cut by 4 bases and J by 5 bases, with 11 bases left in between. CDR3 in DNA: TGTGCCAGCAGCTACGTCCTGGAGAATGAAAAACTGTTTTTT. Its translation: CASSYVLENEKLFF.

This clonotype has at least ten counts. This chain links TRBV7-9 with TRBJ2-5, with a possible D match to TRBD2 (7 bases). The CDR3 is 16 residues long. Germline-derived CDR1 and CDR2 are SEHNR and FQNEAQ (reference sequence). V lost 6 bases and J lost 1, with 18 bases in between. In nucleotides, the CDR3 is TGTGCCAGCAGTTCACAGGGTTGGGAGGGCCAAGAGACCCAGTACTTC. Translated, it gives CASSSQGWEGQETQYF.

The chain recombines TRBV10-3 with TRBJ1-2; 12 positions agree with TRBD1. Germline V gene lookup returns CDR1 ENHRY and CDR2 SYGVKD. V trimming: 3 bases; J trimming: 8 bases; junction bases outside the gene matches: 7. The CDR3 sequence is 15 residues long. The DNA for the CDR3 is TGTGCCATCAGTGAACCGGGACAGGGGGCTCGGGGCTACACCTTC. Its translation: CAISEPGQGARGYTF.

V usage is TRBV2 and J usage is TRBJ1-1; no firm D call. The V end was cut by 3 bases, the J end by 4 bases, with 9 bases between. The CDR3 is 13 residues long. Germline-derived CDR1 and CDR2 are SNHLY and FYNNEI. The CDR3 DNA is TGTGCCAGCAGTGATCAGGCCCGCACTGAAGCTTTCTTT. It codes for CASSDQARTEAFF.

CDR3 sequence (DNA): TGTGCCAGCAGATCCAGCGGGAGGGGTGGCGAGCAGTACTTC. It encodes CASRSSGRGGEQYF. The V call is TRBV7-2, the J call TRBJ2-7, with 10 nucleotides matching TRBD2. The germline gives CDR1 SGHTA, CDR2 FQGNSA. The CDR3 length is 14 residues. The ends lost 6 bases at V and 6 bases at J; junction bases unmatched: 8. Together with reference TRBV7-2 and TRBJ2-7, the CDR3 gives the full variable domain: GAGVSQSPSNKVTEKGKDVELRCDPISGHTALYWYRQSLGQGLEFLIYFQGNSAPDKSGLPSDRFSAERTGGSVSTLTIQRTQQEDSAVYLCASRSSGRGGEQYFGPGTRLTVT.

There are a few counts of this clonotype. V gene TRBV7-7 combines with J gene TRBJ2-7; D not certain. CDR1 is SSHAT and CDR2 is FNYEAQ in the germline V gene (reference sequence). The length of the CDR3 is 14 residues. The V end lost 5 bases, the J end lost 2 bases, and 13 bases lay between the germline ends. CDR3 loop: CASSPRVDAYEQYF. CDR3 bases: TGTGCCAGCAGCCCCCGGGTCGACGCCTACGAGCAGTACTTC.

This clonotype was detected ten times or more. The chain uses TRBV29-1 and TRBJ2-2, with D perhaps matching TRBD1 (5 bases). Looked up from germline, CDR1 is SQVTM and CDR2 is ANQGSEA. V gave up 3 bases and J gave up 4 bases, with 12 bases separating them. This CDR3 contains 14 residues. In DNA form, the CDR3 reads TGCAGCGTTGAGGAGCAGGGAAGCACCGGGGAGCTGTTTTTT. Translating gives CSVEEQGSTGELFF.

CDR3 nucleotide sequence: TGTGCCAGCAGCTCAGGACATTCCGGAGGGGATGAGCAGTTCTTC. As protein: CASSSGHSGGDEQFF. The chain links TRBV7-6 to TRBJ2-1, with D perhaps TRBD2 (6 bases). V was trimmed by 4 bases and J by 8 bases, leaving 18 bases between them. Germline-derived CDR1 and CDR2 are SGHVS and FNYEAQ. This CDR3 comprises 15 residues.

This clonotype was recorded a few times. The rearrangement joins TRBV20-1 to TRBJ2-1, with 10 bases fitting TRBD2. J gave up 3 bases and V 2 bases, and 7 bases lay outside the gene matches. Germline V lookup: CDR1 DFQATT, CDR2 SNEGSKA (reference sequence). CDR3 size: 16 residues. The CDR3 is CSARPLAGGGYNEQFF. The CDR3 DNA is TGCAGTGCTAGACCGTTAGCGGGGGGCGGCTACAATGAGCAGTTCTTC.

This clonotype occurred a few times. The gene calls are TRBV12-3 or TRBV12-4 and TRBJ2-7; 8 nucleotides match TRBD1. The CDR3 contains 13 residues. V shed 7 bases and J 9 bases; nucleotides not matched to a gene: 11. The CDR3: CASTLWQGARQYF. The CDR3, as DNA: TGTGCCAGCACCCTATGGCAGGGGGCTCGGCAGTACTTC.

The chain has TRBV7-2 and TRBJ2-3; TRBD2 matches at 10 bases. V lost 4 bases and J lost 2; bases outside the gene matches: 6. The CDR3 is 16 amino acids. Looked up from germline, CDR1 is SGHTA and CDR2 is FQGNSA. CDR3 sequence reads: CASSSRLAGDTDTQYF. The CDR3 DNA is TGTGCCAGCAGCTCGAGACTAGCGGGTGACACAGATACGCAGTATTTT.

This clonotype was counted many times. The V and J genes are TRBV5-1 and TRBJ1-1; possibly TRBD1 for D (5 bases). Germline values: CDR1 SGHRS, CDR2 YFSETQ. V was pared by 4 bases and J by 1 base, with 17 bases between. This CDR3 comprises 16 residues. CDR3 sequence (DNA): TGCGCCAGCAGCAGAGAGGGACGGGGCCGGAACACTGAAGCTTTCTTT. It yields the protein CASSREGRGRNTEAFF.

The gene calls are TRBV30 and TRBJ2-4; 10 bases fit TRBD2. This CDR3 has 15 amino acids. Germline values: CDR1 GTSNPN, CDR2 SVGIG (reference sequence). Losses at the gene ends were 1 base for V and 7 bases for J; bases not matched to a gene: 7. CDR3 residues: CAWSGSSGRRNIQYF. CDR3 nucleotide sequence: TGTGCCTGGAGTGGGTCTAGCGGGAGAAGGAACATTCAGTACTTC. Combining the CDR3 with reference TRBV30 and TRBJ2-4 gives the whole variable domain SQTIHQWPATLVQPVGSPLSLECTVEGTSNPNLYWYRQAAGRGLQLLFYSVGIGQISSEVPQNLSASRPQDRQFILSSKKLLLSDSGFYLCAWSGSSGRRNIQYFGAGTRLSVL.

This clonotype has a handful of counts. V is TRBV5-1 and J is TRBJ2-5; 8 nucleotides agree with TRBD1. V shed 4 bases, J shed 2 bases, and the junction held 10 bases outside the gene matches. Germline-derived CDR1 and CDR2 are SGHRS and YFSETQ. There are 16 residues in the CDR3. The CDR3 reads CASSLLDRVGQETQYF. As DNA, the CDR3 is TGCGCCAGCAGCCTCCTGGACAGGGTAGGGCAAGAGACCCAGTACTTC.